This T cell receptor (beta chain) comes out of a study of cytomegalovirus exposure and HLA in healthy donors. The overall study: Of all 400 or so donors who were genotyped, 80% to 85% belonged to the Caucasian-associated ancestry cluster.

Germline V gene sequence: CDR1 MNHEY, CDR2 SMNVEV (reference sequence). V was trimmed by 8 bases and J by 6 bases, leaving 20 bases between them. This CDR3 spans 14 amino acids. The PCR employed 60 Vbeta primers together with 13 Jbeta primers. TCRdb keeps only in-frame clones here, not all; method: immunoSEQ multiplex PCR. The data hold some 150,000 clones, with roughly 82% observed a single time. Material: PBMCs. The source of this sequence is a woman in her fifties or sixties in good health and CMV-seropositive. This chain connects TRBV27 to TRBJ2-7, with D possibly matching TRBD1 (6 bases). Here the CDR3 DNA reads TGTGCCAGCCGGCTAAAGCAACAGGGAACCGAGCAGTACTTC. This sequence encodes CASRLKQQGTEQYF.